The next 4 T cell receptor beta chains were all read from a single sample in a study of blood T cells in healthy people across ages. Using a J-beta primer mix together with a sample-barcoded 5' primer, a second PCR was run for roughly 6 to 11 cycles. TCRdb reprocessed the 5' RACE reads with MiXCR, giving one entry per CDR3 protein. The sample records 1.4 million or so distinct CDR3 sequences, around 40% being singletons. Sequencing was performed on blood. These receptors were obtained from a woman between 18 and 29 years old in good health.

J is TRBJ2-5 and V is TRBV27, with D perhaps TRBD2 (7 bases). The closer fit of TRBJ2-7 to the DNA end suggests the J call may be wrong. This CDR3 spans 15 amino acids. Germline V CDR1 and CDR2: MNHEY, SMNVEV (reference sequence). CDR3 bases: TGTGCCAGCAGCCATGGTCCGGGGGGCAACTACGAGCAGTACTTC. Protein: CASSHGPGGNYEQYF.

This chain links TRBV29-1 with TRBJ1-3; 8 nucleotides agree with TRBD1. The germline gives CDR1 SQVTM, CDR2 ANQGSEA. The CDR3 is 14 residues long. Trimming cost V 3 bases and J 2 bases; bases outside gene matches: 3. In nucleotides, the CDR3 is TGCAGCGTTGAGGCGACAGGGGCTGGAAACACCATATATTTT. Protein sequence: CSVEATGAGNTIYF.

About this clonotype itself: A much larger clone differs from this one at a single base, so this may be a read error. CDR3 sequence reads: CSAVGIRVTEQYF. The CDR3 DNA sequence: TGCAGCGCAGTCGGGATCAGGGTCACCGAGCAGTACTTC. V is TRBV29-1 and J is TRBJ2-5; D tentatively reads TRBD1 or TRBD2 (5 bases each). The DNA end favors TRBJ2-7, so the J call may be wrong. CDR1 is SQVTM and CDR2 is ANQGSEA in the germline V gene. The CDR3 covers 13 residues.

CDR3 sequence reads: CSVKGDKNSYEQYF. As DNA, the CDR3 is TGCAGCGTTAAGGGGGACAAAAACTCCTACGAGCAGTACTTC. V usage is TRBV29-1 and J usage is TRBJ2-7; D is perhaps TRBD1 (6 bases). V dropped 5 bases and J dropped 0 bases, with 14 bases sitting between them. Germline lookup yields CDR1 SQVTM and CDR2 ANQGSEA. There are 14 residues in the CDR3.